A single T cell receptor (beta chain) is shown here with its context. Its target is unknown. For the second PCR, which ran for roughly 7 to 11 cycles, a sample-barcoded 5' primer and a J-beta primer mix were used. Each cDNA molecule was tagged by a template-switch adaptor with 12 random nucleotides. TCRdb used MiXCR to reprocess the 5' RACE reads, holding one entry per CDR3 protein. The repertoire holds about 1.4 million distinct CDR3 sequences, with approximately 59% as singletons. The study recruited healthy Caucasian donors from Russia who were aged roughly 6 to 95. Germline V CDR1 and CDR2: MNHEY, SMNVEV (reference sequence). Trimming took 8 bases from V and 11 from J; bases not matched to a gene: 14. The CDR3 contains 13 residues. This entry belongs to a study of blood T cells in healthy people across ages. Study-level results: Diversity was estimated from one million T cells, and these estimates were considered underestimates. Measured against age, TCR beta diversity per million T cells decreased in a roughly linear manner.

This chain uses TRBV27 with TRBJ2-5, with TRBD1 matching over 7 bases. This TCR was recovered from a man between 18 and 29 years old in good health. Source material: blood. CDR3 bases: TGTGCCAGCTCTCCTAGAACAGGGGAAGAGCAGTACTTC. It translates to CASSPRTGEEQYF.